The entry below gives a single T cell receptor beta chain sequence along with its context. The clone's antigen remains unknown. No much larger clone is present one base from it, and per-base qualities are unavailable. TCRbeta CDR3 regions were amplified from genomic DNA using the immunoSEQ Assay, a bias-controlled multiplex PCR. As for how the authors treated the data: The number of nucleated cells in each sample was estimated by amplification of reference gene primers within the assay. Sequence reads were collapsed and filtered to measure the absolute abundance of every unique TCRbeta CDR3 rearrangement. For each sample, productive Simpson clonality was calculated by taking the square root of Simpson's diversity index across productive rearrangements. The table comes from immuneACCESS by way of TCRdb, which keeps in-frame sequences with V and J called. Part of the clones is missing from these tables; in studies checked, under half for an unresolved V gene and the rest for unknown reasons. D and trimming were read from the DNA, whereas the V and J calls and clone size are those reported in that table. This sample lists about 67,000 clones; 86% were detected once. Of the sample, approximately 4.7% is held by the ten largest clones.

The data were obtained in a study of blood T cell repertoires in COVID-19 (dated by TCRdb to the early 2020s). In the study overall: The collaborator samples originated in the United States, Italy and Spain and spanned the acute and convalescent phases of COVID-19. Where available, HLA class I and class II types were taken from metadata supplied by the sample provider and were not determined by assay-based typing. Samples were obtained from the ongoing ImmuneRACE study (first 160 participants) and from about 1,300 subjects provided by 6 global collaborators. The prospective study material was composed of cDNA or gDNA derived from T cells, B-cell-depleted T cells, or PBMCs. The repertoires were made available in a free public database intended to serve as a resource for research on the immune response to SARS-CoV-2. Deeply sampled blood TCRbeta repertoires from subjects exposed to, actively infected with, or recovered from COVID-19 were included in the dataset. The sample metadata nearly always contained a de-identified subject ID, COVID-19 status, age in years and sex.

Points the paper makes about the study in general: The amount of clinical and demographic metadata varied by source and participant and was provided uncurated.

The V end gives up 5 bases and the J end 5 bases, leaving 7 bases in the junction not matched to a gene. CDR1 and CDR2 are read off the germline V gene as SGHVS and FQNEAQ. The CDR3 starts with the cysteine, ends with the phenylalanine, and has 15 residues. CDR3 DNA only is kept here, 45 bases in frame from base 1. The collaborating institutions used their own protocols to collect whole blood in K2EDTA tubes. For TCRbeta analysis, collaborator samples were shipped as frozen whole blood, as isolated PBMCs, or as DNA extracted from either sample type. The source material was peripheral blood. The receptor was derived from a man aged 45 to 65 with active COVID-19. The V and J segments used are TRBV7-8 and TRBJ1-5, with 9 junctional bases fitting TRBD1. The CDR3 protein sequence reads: CASSEQTGGHQPQHF. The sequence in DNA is TGTGCCAGCAGCGAACAAACAGGGGGCCATCAGCCCCAGCATTTT.